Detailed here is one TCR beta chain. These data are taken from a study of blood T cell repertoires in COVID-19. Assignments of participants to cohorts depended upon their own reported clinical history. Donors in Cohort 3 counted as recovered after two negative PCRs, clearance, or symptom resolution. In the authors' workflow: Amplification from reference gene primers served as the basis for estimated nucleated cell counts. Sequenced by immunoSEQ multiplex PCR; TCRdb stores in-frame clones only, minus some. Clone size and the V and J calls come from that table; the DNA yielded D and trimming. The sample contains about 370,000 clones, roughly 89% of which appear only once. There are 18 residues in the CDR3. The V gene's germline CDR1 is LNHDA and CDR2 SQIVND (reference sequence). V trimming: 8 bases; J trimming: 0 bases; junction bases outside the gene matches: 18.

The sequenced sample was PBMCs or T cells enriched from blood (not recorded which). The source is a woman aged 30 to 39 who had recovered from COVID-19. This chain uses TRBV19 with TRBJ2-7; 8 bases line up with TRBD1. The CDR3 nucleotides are TGTGCCAGTGCCCCCCGGACAGGGAGGCGCATGGGCTCCTACGAGCAGTACTTC. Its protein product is CASAPRTGRRMGSYEQYF.